A selection of T cell receptor beta chains follows, all from one sample in a study of blood T cell repertoires in COVID-19. Data came from immunoSEQ multiplex PCR; TCRdb stores just in-frame clones and leaves some out. The sample shows around 140,000 clones, about four fifths of them seen only once. Material: peripheral blood. The receptors here all came from a human donor in a cohort sampled during active COVID-19. Each CDR3 is given with its conserved first and last residue. A D gene is named only where the DNA matches it firmly. Not all rows give a size; the values are once, few, many and, for expanded clones, a class.

V,D,J,size,DNA,CDR3
TRBV27,TRBD2,TRBJ2-7,.,TGTGCCAGCAGTTCCCGACTAGCGGGAGGGTCCTCCGTACTTTACGAGCAGTACTTC,CASSSRLAGGSSVLYEQYF
TRBV18,TRBD1,TRBJ2-7,.,TGTGCCAGCTCCCGACAGGGTCACGAGCAGTACTTC,CASSRQGHEQYF
TRBV3-1/TRBV3-2,.,TRBJ2-3,.,TGTGCCAGCATCCACCGAGGAGTCTCTGAGAGCACAGATACGCAGTATTTT,CASIHRGVSESTDTQYF
TRBV6-5,.,TRBJ2-7,.,TGTGCCAGCAGTCGCGATACCAGGGGTTACGAGCAGTACTTC,CASSRDTRGYEQYF
TRBV4-1,.,TRBJ2-3,.,TGCGCCAGCAGCCAAGATCGGACAGGGACTAGCCTCGAGACCACGCAGTATTTT,CASSQDRTGTSLETTQYF
TRBV28,.,TRBJ1-6,.,TGTGCCAGCACCCTTCCCGGGGGTTCACCCCTCCACTTT,CASTLPGGSPLHF
TRBV5-1,.,TRBJ2-6,.,TGCGCCAGCAGCTTACAGTATAGTGGGGCCAACGTCCTGACTTTC,CASSLQYSGANVLTF
TRBV28,.,TRBJ2-7,.,TGTGCCAGCAGTTTAGTGTCGTCCCCCGAGCAGTACTTC,CASSLVSSPEQYF
TRBV20-1,TRBD1,TRBJ2-3,.,TGCAGTGCTAGTAGGCAGGGGGCAGATACGCAGTATTTT,CSASRQGADTQYF
TRBV20-1,.,TRBJ2-7,.,TGCAGTGCTAGAGATACCTACGAGCAGTACTTC,CSARDTYEQYF
TRBV5-6,.,TRBJ1-2,.,TGTGCCAGCAGCTTGGGCAGGTCCCTAAACTATGGCTACACCTTC,CASSLGRSLNYGYTF
TRBV2,.,TRBJ1-5,.,TGTGCCAGCAGTCGGGACTACAATCAGCCCCAGCATTTT,CASSRDYNQPQHF
TRBV14,TRBD2,TRBJ2-5,.,TGTGCCAGCAGCCAACCACTAGCGGGGGGAGAGACCCAGTACTTC,CASSQPLAGGETQYF
TRBV4-1,TRBD1,TRBJ1-3,.,TGCGCCAGCAGCCTGCCACAGGGGACTGGAAACACCATATATTTT,CASSLPQGTGNTIYF
TRBV9,TRBD2,TRBJ2-7,.,TGTGCCAGCAGCCCTAGCGGGGCAAGCTACGAGCAGTACTTC,CASSPSGASYEQYF
TRBV4-3,TRBD1,TRBJ1-1,once,TGCGCCAGCAGCCACACGGACAGGGGGAACACTGAAGCTTTCTTT,CASSHTDRGNTEAFF
TRBV7-2,TRBD1,TRBJ1-1,.,TGTGCCAGCAGCCGGGACAGGGGGCGTTATAATTCTTTCTTT,CASSRDRGRYNSFF
TRBV25-1,.,TRBJ1-2,few,TGTGCCAGCAGTGAATTACAGGTCACCTATGGCTACACCTTC,CASSELQVTYGYTF
TRBV18,TRBD1,TRBJ1-5,.,TGTGCCAGCTCACCCGGACAGGGGCAAAATCAGCCCCAGCATTTT,CASSPGQGQNQPQHF
TRBV7-2,.,TRBJ2-2,.,TGTGCCAGCAGCCCGGACAGAACGAACACCGGGGAGCTGTTTTTT,CASSPDRTNTGELFF
TRBV7-3,.,TRBJ1-1,.,TGTGCCAGCAGCTTCAGGCTCGGATTGAACACTGAAGCTTTCTTT,CASSFRLGLNTEAFF
TRBV2,TRBD1,TRBJ2-2,.,TGTGCCAGCAGGACCGGGACAGGGGGAACCGGGGAGCTGTTTTTT,CASRTGTGGTGELFF
TRBV27,TRBD2,TRBJ2-3,.,TGTGCCAGCAGGAGCCTAGCGGGTTACACAGATACGCAGTATTTT,CASRSLAGYTDTQYF
TRBV19,.,TRBJ2-5,.,TGTGCCAGTAGTGCCCCGGGAGCAGAGACCCAGTACTTC,CASSAPGAETQYF
TRBV9,TRBD2,TRBJ2-7,.,TGTGCCAGCAGCCCTCCGGGAGGAGTACACGAGCAGTACTTC,CASSPPGGVHEQYF
TRBV28,.,TRBJ1-1,.,TGTGCCAGCAGTCATACCCTAGGGGTGGGAGGCACTGAAGCTTTCTTT,CASSHTLGVGGTEAFF
TRBV19,TRBD1,TRBJ1-5,.,TGTGCCAGTAGTATAGGGGGACAGGGGCAAATACAGCCCCAGCATTTT,CASSIGGQGQIQPQHF
TRBV7-8,TRBD2,TRBJ2-7,.,TGTGCCAGCAGCTTATTAGCGGGAGAGGGCGAGCAGTACTTC,CASSLLAGEGEQYF
TRBV27,TRBD2,TRBJ2-7,.,TGTGCCAGCAGTTTAGGACTAGCGGGAGGGATAGGCTACGAGCAGTACTTC,CASSLGLAGGIGYEQYF
TRBV5-3,TRBD1,TRBJ2-1,.,TGTGCCAGAAGCACCTGTAAGGGACAGGGGGTAAGTGAGCAGTTCTTC,CARSTCKGQGVSEQFF
TRBV19,.,TRBJ1-5,.,TGTGCCAGTAGTATGAGTGGGGAATCGGGGAATCAGCCCCAGCATTTT,CASSMSGESGNQPQHF
TRBV6-1,.,TRBJ2-7,once,TGTGCCAGCAGTGAAAGGTCAGGACAAAACTCCTACGAGCAGTACTTC,CASSERSGQNSYEQYF
TRBV7-9,.,TRBJ1-4,.,TGTGCCAGCAGCTTAGGACAGAGTAATGAAAAACTGTTTTTT,CASSLGQSNEKLFF
TRBV28,TRBD2,TRBJ2-7,.,TGTGCCTCCAGAGGTTCGGTAGCGGGAGGGTACGAGCAGTACTTC,CASRGSVAGGYEQYF
TRBV4-1,.,TRBJ1-2,.,TGCGCCAGCAGCCAAGTTTCAAACTATGGCTACACCTTC,CASSQVSNYGYTF
TRBV3-1/TRBV3-2,TRBD2,TRBJ2-7,few,TGTGCCAGCAGCCAACTGAACGGGAGGGGTTCCTACGAGCAGTACTTC,CASSQLNGRGSYEQYF
TRBV7-6,TRBD1,TRBJ2-1,.,TGTGCCAGCAGCTTAGACGGACAGGGGTACAATGAGCAGTTCTTC,CASSLDGQGYNEQFF
TRBV9,TRBD1,TRBJ1-2,.,TGTGCCAGCAGCGTAGGACAGGGAAACTATGGCTACACCTTC,CASSVGQGNYGYTF
TRBV2,TRBD1,TRBJ1-5,few,TGTGCCAGCAGGGTTGACAGGGCTAGCAATCAGCCCCAGCATTTT,CASRVDRASNQPQHF
TRBV13,.,TRBJ1-4,.,TGTGCCAGCAGTCGCCGGGGGGCGGGAGGGGAAAAACTGTTTTTT,CASSRRGAGGEKLFF
TRBV6-2/TRBV6-3,TRBD1,TRBJ2-5,.,TGTGCCAGCAGTTCCACGGACAGGGCCTGGGAGACCCAGTACTTC,CASSSTDRAWETQYF
TRBV27,.,TRBJ1-4,.,TGTGCCAGCAGTTTATACCGGACAGCGAAGAATGAAAAACTGTTTTTT,CASSLYRTAKNEKLFF
TRBV29-1,TRBD1,TRBJ2-7,.,TGCAGCGTTGAGGAACAGGGGTCCTACGAGCAGTACTTC,CSVEEQGSYEQYF
TRBV28,.,TRBJ1-2,.,TGTGCCACCCAATCGGGGAGCTATGGCTACACCTTC,CATQSGSYGYTF
TRBV6-2/TRBV6-3,TRBD1,TRBJ2-7,many,TGTGCCAGCAGTTCGATGGGACAGCACTCCTACGAGCAGTACTTC,CASSSMGQHSYEQYF
TRBV27,TRBD1,TRBJ1-1,.,TGTGCCAGCAGTTTGTTTCCTACCGGCCACGAACAGGGGCCTGAAGCTTTCTTT,CASSLFPTGHEQGPEAFF
TRBV7-9,TRBD2,TRBJ2-7,.,TGTGCCAGCAGGGGTAGCGGGAGGCTGGGCTACGAGCAGTACTTC,CASRGSGRLGYEQYF
TRBV29-1,TRBD1,TRBJ1-6,.,TGCAGCGTTGGACAGGGGACGGGGTCACCCCTCCACTTT,CSVGQGTGSPLHF
TRBV9,.,TRBJ2-7,.,TGTGCCAGCAGCGTAGCTACAGGGATGGTTTACGAGCAGTACTTC,CASSVATGMVYEQYF
TRBV7-8,.,TRBJ2-3,few,TGTGCCAGCAGACGAGCGGTCCTGGCCGCAGATACGCAGTATTTT,CASRRAVLAADTQYF
TRBV2,.,TRBJ2-2,few,TGTGCCAGCAGGCCCAGGCAGAACACCGGGGAGCTGTTTTTT,CASRPRQNTGELFF
TRBV10-3,TRBD1,TRBJ1-1,.,TGTGCCATCAGCCGGACAGGGCAGACGGAAGCTTTCTTT,CAISRTGQTEAFF
TRBV5-4,TRBD1,TRBJ2-7,.,TGTGCCAGCAGCTTAACGCGACAGGGATCGGACGAGCAGTACTTC,CASSLTRQGSDEQYF
TRBV11-3,TRBD1,TRBJ2-1,.,TGTGCCAGCAGCACCGGACAGGGGTTTACAAGCAATGAGCAGTTCTTC,CASSTGQGFTSNEQFF
TRBV5-1,TRBD1,TRBJ2-7,.,TGCGCCAGCAGCTTGCGGGGACAGGACTACGAGCAGTACTTC,CASSLRGQDYEQYF
TRBV7-2,.,TRBJ1-3,.,TGTGCCAGCAGCCCAGGGGTTCAGAGGAACACCATATATTTT,CASSPGVQRNTIYF
TRBV24-1,.,TRBJ2-3,.,TGTGCCACCAGTGATTCGGTCCCCGCTAGCACAGATACGCAGTATTTT,CATSDSVPASTDTQYF
TRBV29-1,.,TRBJ2-1,.,TGCAGCGCTATCTCTGGACAGACACCAAATGAGCAGTTCTTC,CSAISGQTPNEQFF